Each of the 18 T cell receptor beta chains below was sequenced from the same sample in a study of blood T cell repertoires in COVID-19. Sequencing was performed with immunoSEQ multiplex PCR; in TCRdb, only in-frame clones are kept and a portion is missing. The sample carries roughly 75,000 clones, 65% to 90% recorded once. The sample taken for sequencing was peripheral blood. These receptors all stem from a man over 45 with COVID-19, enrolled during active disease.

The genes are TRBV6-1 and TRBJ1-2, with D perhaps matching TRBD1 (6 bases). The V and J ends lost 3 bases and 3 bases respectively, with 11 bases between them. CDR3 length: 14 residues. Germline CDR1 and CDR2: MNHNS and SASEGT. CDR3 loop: CASSEAGGDYGYTF. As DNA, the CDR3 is TGTGCCAGCAGTGAGGCGGGGGGCGACTATGGCTACACCTTC.

In DNA, the CDR3 is TGCGCCAGCAGCCAAGTATCGGAGCGAGAGACCCAGTACTTC. It yields the protein CASSQVSERETQYF. This rearrangement joins TRBV4-1 to TRBJ2-5; D remains unclear. V lost 1 base to trimming and J lost 4 bases, with 10 bases between them. The germline CDR1 and CDR2 sequences are MGHRA and YSYEKL. The CDR3 is 14 amino acids.

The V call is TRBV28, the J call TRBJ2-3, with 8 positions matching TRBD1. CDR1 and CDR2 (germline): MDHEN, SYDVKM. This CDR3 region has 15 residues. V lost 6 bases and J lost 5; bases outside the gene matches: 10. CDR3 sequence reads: CASSNPQGARDTQYF. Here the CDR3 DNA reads TGTGCCAGCAGCAACCCGCAGGGGGCGAGAGATACGCAGTATTTT.

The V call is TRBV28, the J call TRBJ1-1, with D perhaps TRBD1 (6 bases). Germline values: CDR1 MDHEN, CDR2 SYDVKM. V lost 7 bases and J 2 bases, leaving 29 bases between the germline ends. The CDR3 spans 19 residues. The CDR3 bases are TGTGCCAGCACCCCCTATTTTGGGCAGTCCGGGACAACTAACACTGAAGCTTTCTTT. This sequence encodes CASTPYFGQSGTTNTEAFF.

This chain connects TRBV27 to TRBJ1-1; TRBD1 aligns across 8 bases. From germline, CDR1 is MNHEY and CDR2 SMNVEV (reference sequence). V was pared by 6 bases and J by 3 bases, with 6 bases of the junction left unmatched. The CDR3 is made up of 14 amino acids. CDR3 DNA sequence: TGTGCCAGCAGGCAGGGGACAGGATACACTGAAGCTTTCTTT. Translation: CASRQGTGYTEAFF.

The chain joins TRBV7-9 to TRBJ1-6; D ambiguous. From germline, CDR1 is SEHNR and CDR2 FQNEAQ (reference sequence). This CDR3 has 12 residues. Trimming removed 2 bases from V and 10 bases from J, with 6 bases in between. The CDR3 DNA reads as TGTGCCAGCAGCTTAAGTGGCTCACCCCTCCACTTT. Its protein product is CASSLSGSPLHF.

CDR3 sequence reads: CASSLMLAGVEQYF. The CDR3 coding sequence is TGTGCCAGCAGCTTAATGTTAGCGGGAGTCGAGCAGTACTTC. The chain employs TRBV7-2 and TRBJ2-7, with 9 bases aligning to TRBD2. Germline-derived CDR1 and CDR2 are SGHTA and FQGNSA. The V gene end was trimmed by 2 bases and the J gene end by 6 bases; junction bases not matched to a gene: 5. The CDR3 extends over 14 amino acids.

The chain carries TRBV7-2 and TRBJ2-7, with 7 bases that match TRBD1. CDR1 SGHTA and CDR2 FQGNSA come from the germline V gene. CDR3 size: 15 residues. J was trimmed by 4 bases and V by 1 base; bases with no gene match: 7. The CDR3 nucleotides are TGTGCCAGCAGCTTAGATCCAGGGGGAAGGTACGAGCAGTACTTC. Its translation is CASSLDPGGRYEQYF.

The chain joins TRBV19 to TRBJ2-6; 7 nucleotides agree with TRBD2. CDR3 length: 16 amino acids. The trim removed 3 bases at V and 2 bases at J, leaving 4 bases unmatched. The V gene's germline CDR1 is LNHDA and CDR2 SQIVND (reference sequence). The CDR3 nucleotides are TGTGCCAGTAGTATTAACAGCGGGGCTGGGGCCAACGTCCTGACTTTC. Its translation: CASSINSGAGANVLTF.

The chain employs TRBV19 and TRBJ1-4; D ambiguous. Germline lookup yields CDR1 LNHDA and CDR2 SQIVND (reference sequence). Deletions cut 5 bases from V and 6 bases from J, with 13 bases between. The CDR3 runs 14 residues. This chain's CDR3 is CASSPGRWDEKLFF. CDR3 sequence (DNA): TGTGCCAGTAGTCCCGGGAGGTGGGATGAAAAACTGTTTTTT.

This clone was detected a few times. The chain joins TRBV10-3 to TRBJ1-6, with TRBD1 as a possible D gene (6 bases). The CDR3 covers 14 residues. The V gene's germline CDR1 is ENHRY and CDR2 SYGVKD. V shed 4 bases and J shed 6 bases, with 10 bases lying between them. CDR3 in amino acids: CAISAAGANSPLHF. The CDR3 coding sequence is TGTGCCATCAGTGCAGCAGGGGCTAATTCACCCCTCCACTTT.

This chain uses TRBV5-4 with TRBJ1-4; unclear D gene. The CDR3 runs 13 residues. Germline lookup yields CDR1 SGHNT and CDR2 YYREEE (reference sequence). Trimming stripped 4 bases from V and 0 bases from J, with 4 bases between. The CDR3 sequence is CASSLSTNEKLFF. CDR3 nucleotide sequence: TGTGCCAGCAGCCTCTCAACTAATGAAAAACTGTTTTTT.

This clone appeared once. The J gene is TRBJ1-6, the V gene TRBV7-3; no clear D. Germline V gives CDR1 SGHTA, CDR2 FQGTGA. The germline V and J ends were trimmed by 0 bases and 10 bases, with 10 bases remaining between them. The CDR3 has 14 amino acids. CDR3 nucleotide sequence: TGTGCCAGCAGCTTAACTAGCACGGGATCACCCCTCCACTTT. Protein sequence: CASSLTSTGSPLHF.

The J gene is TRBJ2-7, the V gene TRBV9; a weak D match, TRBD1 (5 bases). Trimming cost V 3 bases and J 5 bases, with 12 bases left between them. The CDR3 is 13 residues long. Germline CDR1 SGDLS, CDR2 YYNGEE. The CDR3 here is CASSAPGFDEQYF. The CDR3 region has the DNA TGTGCCAGCAGCGCCCCAGGGTTCGACGAGCAGTACTTC.

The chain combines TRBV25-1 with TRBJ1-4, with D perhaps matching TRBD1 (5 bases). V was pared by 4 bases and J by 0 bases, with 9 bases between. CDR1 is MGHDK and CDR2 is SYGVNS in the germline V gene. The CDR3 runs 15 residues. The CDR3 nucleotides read TGTGCCAGCAGTGGCGGGGACCCAACTAATGAAAAACTGTTTTTT. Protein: CASSGGDPTNEKLFF.

The CDR3 sequence is CASSDLIKSNAQYF. In DNA, the CDR3 is TGTGCCAGCAGTGACCTTATCAAGAGCAATGCGCAGTATTTT. The chain links TRBV2 to TRBJ2-3; no firm D call. The germline gives CDR1 SNHLY, CDR2 FYNNEI. Trimming cost V 3 bases and J 10 bases, with 17 bases left between them. The CDR3 consists of 14 residues.

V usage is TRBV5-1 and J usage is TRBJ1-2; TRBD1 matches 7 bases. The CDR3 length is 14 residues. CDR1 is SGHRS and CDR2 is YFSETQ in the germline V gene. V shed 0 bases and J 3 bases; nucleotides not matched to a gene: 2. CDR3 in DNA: TGCGCCAGCAGCTTGGGCGGACAGGACTATGGCTACACCTTC. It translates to CASSLGGQDYGYTF.

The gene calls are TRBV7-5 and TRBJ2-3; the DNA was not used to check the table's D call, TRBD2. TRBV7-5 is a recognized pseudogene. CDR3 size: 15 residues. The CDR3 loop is CARSFGLAGPYTQYF. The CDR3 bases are TGTGCCAGAAGCTTTGGACTAGCAGGCCCTTATACGCAGTATTTT.